Below are 6 T cell receptor beta chains sequenced from a single sample in a study of blood T cell repertoires in COVID-19. Here immunoSEQ multiplex PCR was the method, and the copy in TCRdb shows in-frame clones only, minus some. The table includes roughly 200,000 clones, around 87% detected once. Sample: peripheral blood. The receptors originated from a man between 60 and 75 years old who had recovered from COVID-19.

The gene calls are TRBV29-1 and TRBJ2-7, with 7 positions matching TRBD1. Germline V gene sequence: CDR1 SQVTM, CDR2 ANQGSEA. The CDR3 contains 13 residues. The trim removed 4 bases at V and 3 bases at J, leaving 6 bases unmatched. CDR3 region: CSVARDSHYEQYF. The CDR3 DNA follows: TGCAGCGTTGCCCGGGACAGCCACTACGAGCAGTACTTC.

This clone was recorded a few times. J is TRBJ1-2 and V is TRBV27; D might be TRBD1 (6 bases). CDR1 MNHEY and CDR2 SMNVEV come from the germline V gene (reference sequence). The length of the CDR3 is 14 residues. Trimming took 4 bases from V and 11 from J, leaving 20 bases between them. This CDR3 reads CASSSIDRHLGYTF. CDR3 DNA sequence: TGTGCCAGCAGTTCCATCGACAGGCATTTAGGGTACACCTTC.

The chain links TRBV4-3 to TRBJ2-1, with 10 bases that match TRBD2. V lost 5 bases to trimming and J lost 4 bases; unmatched junction nucleotides: 5. The CDR3 has 15 amino acids. Germline CDR1 is LGHNA and CDR2 is YSLEER. The CDR3 DNA is TGCGCCAGCAGCGCGGGACTAGCGAATTACAATGAGCAGTTCTTC. Its translation: CASSAGLANYNEQFF.

The chain joins TRBV23-1 to TRBJ2-1; 11 nucleotides line up with TRBD2. TRBV23-1 is an ORF; its function is uncertain. V dropped 8 bases and J dropped 2; count of bases not matched to a gene: 11. The CDR3 sequence is 17 residues long. Written as DNA, the CDR3 is TGCGCCAGCCGAATCATACTAGCGGGAGATCCCTACAATGAGCAGTTCTTC. It translates to CASRIILAGDPYNEQFF.

The chain joins TRBV10-3 to TRBJ2-5, with TRBD1 matching over 9 bases. The V segment lost 8 bases and the J segment 1 base; nucleotides outside the gene matches: 5. Per germline, CDR1 ENHRY and CDR2 SYGVKD. The CDR3 runs to 14 residues. CDR3 in DNA: TGTGCCATCTCCCAGGACAGGGGCCAAGAGACCCAGTACTTC. Translated, it gives CAISQDRGQETQYF.

V and J are TRBV9 and TRBJ2-7; possible D gene TRBD2, 6 bases. This CDR3 spans 14 amino acids. Trimming removed 0 bases from V and 4 bases from J, with 11 bases in between. Germline V CDR1 and CDR2: SGDLS, YYNGEE. The DNA of the CDR3 is TGTGCCAGCAGCGTAGGGGATCTAGCGTACGAGCAGTACTTC. This encodes CASSVGDLAYEQYF.